This T cell receptor (beta chain) was obtained from a study of cytomegalovirus exposure and HLA in healthy donors. The CDR3 is 16 residues long. With 1 base clipped from V and 5 bases from J, the junction kept 8 bases outside the gene matches. Germline CDR1 and CDR2: SEHNR and FQNEAQ (reference sequence). PCR used 60 Vbeta primers and 13 Jbeta primers. Produced via immunoSEQ multiplex PCR; TCRdb's table is partial and in-frame only. The table includes 80,000 to 130,000 clones, around 72% detected once. The sample comprised PBMCs. The receptor was derived from a male donor in good health and CMV-seropositive. This chain joins TRBV7-9 and TRBJ2-5; 9 positions agree with TRBD1. In nucleotides, the CDR3 is TGTGCCAGCAGCTTAGTAACGGGACAGGGACCGGAGACCCAGTACTTC. This encodes CASSLVTGQGPETQYF.